The T cell receptor beta chain described here comes from a study of blood T cells in healthy people across ages (dated by TCRdb to between 2014 and 2017). As for the study more broadly: In model experiments, template switching captured about one uniquely barcoded TCR beta cDNA molecule for every two T cells. For two donors (one aged 18 to 29 and one aged 80 or older), the study analyzed two additional independent replicas of 1 million unique cDNA reads from the same blood draw. To avoid experimental bias, donors of different ages were spread randomly across the sequencing lanes. Four age groups were formed from the donors: young (average around 15 years), middle-aged (approximately 41), aged (about 62) and long-lived (82). To track age-related changes in TCR beta repertoire diversity, the study relied on deep sequencing normalized with unique cDNA molecular identifiers. Overall study results and their limits: Conclusive comparison of naive and antigen-experienced compartments was prevented by the profiling of bulk unsorted PBMCs. The long-lived group showed more naive CD4+ T cells, fewer expanded clones and increased TCR diversity than the aged group, suggesting age selection. Observed TCR beta diversity per million T cells fell roughly linearly with age, and a significant reduction was already apparent by age around 39. The CMV infection status of donors was not known, potentially confounding age-related changes in expanded clonotypes. There was a strong correlation between observed TCR beta diversity and the percentage of naive T cells measured by flow cytometry. Total diversity estimates from one million sequenced T cells were considered lower bounds and underestimates.

The protocol used for the library was 5' RACE. The instrument was an Illumina HiSeq 2500. The second PCR ran for roughly 6 to 11 cycles and used a J-beta primer mix along with a sample-barcoded 5' primer. Each TCR beta cDNA molecule received a unique molecular identifier from a template-switch 5' adaptor carrying 12 random nucleotides. Each sample yielded at least 2.5 million CDR3-containing paired-end reads. First-strand cDNA was synthesized from all RNA with the Mint cDNA synthesis kit, primed by a TRBC-specific oligonucleotide. Following uracil-DNA glycosylase treatment, a first 18-cycle PCR with universal primers M1SS and BC2_uni_R was performed on all cDNA. Per the source publication's procedure: For normalization, 1 million high-quality reads, each with a distinct molecular identifier, were randomly selected from each sample. Reads sharing molecular identifiers were discarded rather than binned into consensus sequences. MiTCR, run with a Q25 quality threshold and the strictest error-elimination algorithm, handled CDR3 identification, clonotype clustering and error correction. A nonparametric unseen species model with Euler transformation was used to estimate a lower bound on total TCR beta diversity. The public reads were quality trimmed at Q25 with fastp and then assembled into clones with MiXCR by TCRdb, keeping productive beta chains. When rows share a CDR3 protein, they turn into one entry using the most common DNA and genes. The V and J calls reflect TCRdb's pipeline rather than the authors' work. The sample has about a million distinct CDR3 sequences on record, about 53% of them singletons. The biggest ten clones account for about a fifth of the sample.

As regards this clonotype: The antigen this receptor binds is unknown. It has no much larger one-base neighbor in the sample; base qualities were not kept.

CDR1 and CDR2 (LNHNV, YYDKDF) derive from the germline V gene (reference sequence). V is reduced by 1 base and J by 12 bases, leaving a spacing of 13 bases between them. Its CDR3 holds 13 amino acids, cysteine through phenylalanine. The retained sequence is limited to the CDR3, 39 bases, with the frame set at the first base. The approximately 39 donors, aged roughly 6 to 90 years, were systemically healthy Caucasian individuals from Russia. Each donor gave roughly 9.5 milliliters of peripheral blood, collected into EDTA-treated Vacutainer tubes. PBMCs were isolated by Ficoll-Paque density-gradient centrifugation, with at least 6 million obtained per sample. Trizol reagent was used to extract total RNA from PBMCs, with at least 6 micrograms per sample. Naive CD45RAhigh/CD27high T cell percentages were measured by flow cytometry on a PBMC aliquot from every donor.

This receptor was obtained from a woman aged 55-70 years in good health. This chain is built from TRBV15 and TRBJ2-1, and TRBD2 may be the D gene, going by 5 matching bases. Sequenced: blood. The DNA sequence is TGTGCCACCAGCAGAGCCGGGGATCGGGGGCAGTTCTTC. It is translated as CATSRAGDRGQFF.